Presented here are 26 T cell receptor beta chains from one specimen sequenced in a study of T-cell memory formation after mild COVID-19. TCRdb fed the 5' RACE reads into MiXCR, producing one record per CDR3 protein. This sample carries around 200,000 distinct CDR3 sequences, 9.5% to 10% of them seen once, and the ten largest clones take around 3.3%. Sequences were obtained from PBMCs or a T cell subset sorted from them (not recorded which). These receptor sequences come from a man younger than 30 who had mild COVID-19 (a few samples of this study predate the infection). Cell type and time point are not known.

This clonotype was seen many times. This chain uses TRBV20-1 with TRBJ1-3; the D is unclear. From germline, CDR1 is DFQATT and CDR2 SNEGSKA (reference sequence). This CDR3 has 12 amino acids. Between the trimmed V and J ends, which lost 5 bases and 4 bases, there was a span of 9 bases. The CDR3: CSAFPDGNTIYF. CDR3 in DNA: TGCAGTGCTTTTCCTGACGGAAACACCATATATTTT.

A few counts support this clonotype. The rearrangement joins TRBV7-2 to TRBJ1-4; D ambiguous. CDR3 length: 15 amino acids. CDR1 and CDR2 from the germline V gene are SGHTA and FQGNSA. Trimming left V 2 bases short and J 3 bases short, with 10 bases between. The CDR3 spells CASSLQVSSNEKLFF. The CDR3 DNA sequence: TGTGCCAGCAGCTTACAGGTCTCCTCTAATGAAAAACTGTTTTTT.

At least ten counts were recorded for this clonotype. In DNA form, the CDR3 reads TGCAGTGCTAGTTCGTCCGGGGGCGCGGACACCATATATTTT. Translated, it gives CSASSSGGADTIYF. The chain employs TRBV20-1 and TRBJ1-3; TRBD1 is a possible D gene (6 bases). Germline V lookup: CDR1 DFQATT, CDR2 SNEGSKA (reference sequence). This CDR3 is built from 14 residues. Trimming cost V 3 bases and J 8 bases, with 17 bases left between them.

This clonotype was counted many times. This rearrangement joins TRBV29-1 to TRBJ2-4; D uncertain. V shed 4 bases and J shed 0 bases, with 7 bases lying between them. From germline, CDR1 is SQVTM and CDR2 ANQGSEA. CDR3 length: 13 amino acids. DNA of the CDR3: TGCAGCGTTGGTCAGATAGCCAAAAACATTCAGTACTTC. This gives the protein CSVGQIAKNIQYF.

This chain uses TRBV5-8 with TRBJ2-7, with D possibly matching TRBD2 (5 bases). Trimming removed 0 bases from V and 6 bases from J, with 19 bases in between. In germline, CDR1 is SGHTS, CDR2 YDEGEE. The CDR3 loop spans 16 amino acids. Here the CDR3 reads CASSLGRSQVEGEQYF. CDR3 nucleotide sequence: TGTGCCAGCAGCTTGGGACGATCCCAAGTTGAGGGCGAGCAGTACTTC.

Relative to its sample, this clonotype is medium-sized. This sequence joins TRBV5-1 and TRBJ2-3; tentatively, D is TRBD2 (5 bases). Germline V lookup: CDR1 SGHRS, CDR2 YFSETQ. This CDR3 is 13 amino acids long. V was trimmed by 2 bases and J by 3 bases, leaving 7 bases between them. CDR3 sequence: CASSLEGTDTQYF. The CDR3 nucleotides read TGCGCCAGCAGCTTAGAGGGTACAGATACGCAGTATTTT.

This clonotype was seen ten or more times. In nucleotides, the CDR3 is TGTGCCAGCAAAGACCCGGACACTGAAGCTTTCTTT. Translated, it gives CASKDPDTEAFF. The chain links TRBV6-2 or TRBV6-3 to TRBJ1-1; D is unclear. This CDR3 has 12 residues. The germline CDR1 and CDR2 sequences are MNHEY and SVGEGT. The ends were cut back, 7 bases at V and 3 bases at J, with 9 bases in the middle.

This clonotype was recorded a few times. The J gene is TRBJ1-1, the V gene TRBV4-3; TRBD1 matches 7 bases. Germline loops: CDR1 LGHNA, CDR2 YSLEER. V trimming: 11 bases; J trimming: 1 base; junction bases outside the gene matches: 4. The CDR3 is 12 amino acids. CDR3 nucleotide sequence: TGCGCCCTTACAGGGGCGAACACTGAAGCTTTCTTT. As protein: CALTGANTEAFF.

This clonotype turned up a few times. V usage is TRBV19 and J usage is TRBJ2-3; 7 bases are a match to TRBD1. CDR1 is LNHDA and CDR2 is SQIVND in the germline V gene (reference sequence). The CDR3 is made up of 14 amino acids. V lost 5 bases and J lost 2; bases outside the gene matches: 4. DNA of the CDR3: TGTGCCAGTAGTCGACAGGGAACCACAGATACGCAGTATTTT. This translates into CASSRQGTTDTQYF.

The V and J genes are TRBV28 and TRBJ2-5; a possible D gene is TRBD1 (6 bases). Germline CDR1 is MDHEN and CDR2 is SYDVKM. This CDR3 region has 13 residues. Trimming cost V 8 bases and J 1 base, with 11 bases left between them. The CDR3 DNA reads TGTGCCAGCGCGGACAGCGCCCAAGAGACCCAGTACTTC. This gives the protein CASADSAQETQYF.

This clonotype was detected many times. A junction end diverges from the germline sequence, so it may reflect a read error. This chain links TRBV4-2 with TRBJ1-2, with 10 nucleotides matching TRBD1. From germline, CDR1 is LGHNA and CDR2 YNFKEQ. This CDR3 has 14 residues. For the CDR3, the DNA is TGCGCCAGCAGCCCGGGACAGGGGAACTATGGCTACACCTTC. This codes for CASSPGQGNYGYTF.

CDR3 sequence: CASSSGQGGGNTIYF. The CDR3 coding sequence is TGTGCCAGCAGTTCAGGACAGGGTGGTGGAAACACCATATATTTT. The chain uses TRBV12-3 or TRBV12-4 and TRBJ1-3; 8 bases map to TRBD1. With V trimmed by 4 bases and J by 3 bases, 5 bases remained unmatched. The CDR3 consists of 15 residues.

This clonotype has just a few counts. The chain is built from TRBV7-9 and TRBJ2-1, with a tentative D call TRBD1 (6 bases). The CDR3 has 15 residues. In germline, CDR1 is SEHNR, CDR2 FQNEAQ (reference sequence). Deletions cut 4 bases from V and 5 bases from J, with 15 bases between. CDR3 amino acids: CASSSPGHRDNEQFF. DNA of the CDR3: TGTGCCAGCAGCTCCCCGGGACACAGAGACAATGAGCAGTTCTTC.

This clonotype came up many times. The rearrangement joins TRBV5-1 to TRBJ2-1; D not resolved. Germline CDR1 reads SGHRS; CDR2 reads YFSETQ. The CDR3 is 12 residues long. With 3 bases removed from V and 5 bases from J, the gap between germline ends came to 6 bases. For the CDR3, the DNA is TGCGCCAGCAGCTGGCAAGACAATGAGCAGTTCTTC. It specifies CASSWQDNEQFF.

The chain couples TRBV20-1 to TRBJ2-5; TRBD1 agrees at 8 bases. The CDR3 spans 12 residues. Germline loops: CDR1 DFQATT, CDR2 SNEGSKA (reference sequence). The V and J ends lost 3 bases and 3 bases, in that order; junction bases with no gene match: 0. CDR3 bases: TGCAGTGCTAGGGGACAGGAAGAGACCCAGTACTTC. Amino acid sequence: CSARGQEETQYF.

This clonotype was recorded many times. CDR3: CASGLAGLHEQYF. CDR3 nucleotide sequence: TGTGCCAGCGGACTAGCGGGGCTGCACGAGCAGTACTTC. V usage is TRBV12-3 or TRBV12-4 and J usage is TRBJ2-7, with 12 positions matching TRBD2. The CDR3 consists of 13 residues. V trimming: 8 bases; J trimming: 5 bases; junction bases outside the gene matches: 4.

The V call is TRBV20-1, the J call TRBJ2-7; D is uncertain. Germline V gene data show CDR1 as DFQATT and CDR2 as SNEGSKA (reference sequence). Trimming left V 0 bases short and J 3 bases short, with 12 bases between. The CDR3 is made up of 14 amino acids. The CDR3 sequence: CSARDYMGLYEQYF. The DNA of the CDR3 is TGCAGTGCTAGAGATTACATGGGCCTCTACGAGCAGTACTTC.

This clonotype occurred a few times. The chain employs TRBV11-1 and TRBJ2-1; TRBD1 is a possible D gene (6 bases). There are 15 residues in the CDR3. With 3 bases removed from V and 0 bases from J, the gap between germline ends came to 9 bases. The germline V gene has CDR1 SGHAT and CDR2 FQDESV (reference sequence). The CDR3 DNA reads TGTGCCAGCAGCTTGGGGGCTCTCTCCTACAATGAGCAGTTCTTC. It translates to CASSLGALSYNEQFF.

This clonotype was seen a handful of times. J is TRBJ1-4 and V is TRBV4-3, with D uncertain. The germline V gene has CDR1 LGHNA and CDR2 YSLEER. V was cut by 4 bases and J by 7 bases, with 16 bases left in between. CDR3 length: 15 residues. The CDR3 is CASSPDLGGVEKLFF. The CDR3 coding sequence is TGCGCCAGCAGCCCGGATCTTGGCGGGGTTGAAAAACTGTTTTTT.

This clonotype was counted once. The chain carries TRBV7-9 and TRBJ2-7, with 8 nucleotides matching TRBD2. This CDR3 is built from 13 residues. Germline V gives CDR1 SEHNR, CDR2 FQNEAQ (reference sequence). J was trimmed by 4 bases and V by 7 bases; bases with no gene match: 6. CDR3 in DNA: TGTGCCAGCAATCCCAGCGGGAGATACGAGCAGTACTTC. Translating it yields CASNPSGRYEQYF. Full variable domain (rest looked up from reference TRBV7-9 and TRBJ2-7): DTGVSQNPRHKITKRGQNVTFRCDPISEHNRLYWYRQTLGQGPEFLTYFQNEAQLEKSRLLSDRFSAERPKGSFSTLEIQRTEQGDSAMYLCASNPSGRYEQYFGPGTRLTVT.

The sample holds many counts of this clonotype. The CDR3: CASSRGQGGYEQYF. Written as DNA, the CDR3 is TGCGCCAGCAGCCGAGGACAGGGCGGCTACGAGCAGTACTTC. The V gene is TRBV4-3, the J gene TRBJ2-7; 8 positions agree with TRBD1. The trim removed 4 bases at V and 3 bases at J, leaving 5 bases unmatched. Germline V gene lookup returns CDR1 LGHNA and CDR2 YSLEER. This CDR3 contains 14 residues.

A few counts support this clonotype. This chain connects TRBV7-3 to TRBJ1-1, with D hard to call. Germline values: CDR1 SGHTA, CDR2 FQGTGA. The CDR3 contains 14 residues. With 3 bases removed from V and 2 bases from J, the gap between germline ends came to 10 bases. CDR3 DNA sequence: TGTGCCAGCAGCTTGGACGGGCTAAACACTGAAGCTTTCTTT. As protein: CASSLDGLNTEAFF.

The chain links TRBV5-1 to TRBJ2-3; the D gene could be TRBD1 or TRBD2 (5 bases each). The germline V and J ends were trimmed by 0 bases and 5 bases, with 22 bases remaining between them. Germline V lookup: CDR1 SGHRS, CDR2 YFSETQ. The CDR3 contains 18 residues. CDR3 nucleotides: TGCGCCAGCAGCTTGGGAGGTACAGGTGGGGGATCCGGAGATACGCAGTATTTT. Amino acid sequence: CASSLGGTGGGSGDTQYF.

This clonotype showed up many times. The chain uses TRBV12-3 or TRBV12-4 and TRBJ1-5; D gene unclear. Trimming removed 3 bases from V and 7 bases from J, with 10 bases in between. This CDR3 contains 13 residues. The CDR3 spells CASSFERGQPQHF. The CDR3, as DNA: TGTGCCAGCAGTTTCGAGAGAGGGCAGCCCCAGCATTTT.

This clonotype was recorded a few times. The V call is TRBV12-3 or TRBV12-4, the J call TRBJ1-5, with 11 positions matching TRBD1. The CDR3 is 13 residues long. The V gene end was trimmed by 6 bases and the J gene end by 6 bases; junction bases not matched to a gene: 1. CDR3 amino acids: CASRGQGVQPQHF. The CDR3 DNA follows: TGTGCCAGCAGGGGACAGGGGGTTCAGCCCCAGCATTTT.

The rearrangement joins TRBV30 to TRBJ1-2; maybe TRBD1 (6 bases). V dropped 2 bases and J dropped 3 bases, with 16 bases sitting between them. Germline CDR1 reads GTSNPN; CDR2 reads SVGIG (reference sequence). The CDR3 has 15 residues. The CDR3 nucleotides are TGTGCCTGGAGTCGTGGGGGGGCTATGGACTATGGCTACACCTTC. Its translation: CAWSRGGAMDYGYTF.